A selection of T cell receptor beta chains follows, all from one sample in a study of T cells after yellow fever vaccination. TCRdb itself ran the 5' RACE reads through MiXCR, one entry per CDR3 protein. Here the sample spans 450,000 to 650,000 distinct CDR3 sequences, roughly 13% being singletons. Source: PBMCs, taken on the day of the yellow fever booster vaccination. These TCRs come from a man aged 25-40 years who received the YFV17D yellow fever vaccine. Both conserved end residues are part of each CDR3. Fields, in order: D gene, clone size, CDR3 length, J gene, V gene, CDR3 protein, CDR3 DNA. D genes are given only for firm matches. Clone size is not always given. Where it is, it says once, few, many or a class for expanded clones.

D gene: TRBD1
clone size: NA
CDR3 length: 13
J gene: TRBJ1-1
V gene: TRBV29-1
CDR3 protein: CSVSEQGSTEAFF
CDR3 DNA: TGCAGCGTGTCAGAACAGGGGAGCACTGAAGCTTTCTTT

D gene: NA
clone size: few
CDR3 length: 15
J gene: TRBJ1-1
V gene: TRBV6-1
CDR3 protein: CASSPLYRVGTEAFF
CDR3 DNA: TGTGCCAGCAGTCCCCTATACAGGGTAGGGACTGAAGCTTTCTTT

D gene: TRBD1
clone size: NA
CDR3 length: 15
J gene: TRBJ2-2
V gene: TRBV7-9
CDR3 protein: CASSIGTGQTGELFF
CDR3 DNA: TGTGCCAGCAGCATTGGGACAGGGCAAACCGGGGAGCTGTTTTTT

D gene: NA
clone size: few
CDR3 length: 14
J gene: TRBJ2-5
V gene: TRBV20-1
CDR3 protein: CSARGRTRQETQYF
CDR3 DNA: TGCAGTGCTAGGGGAAGGACCCGACAAGAGACCCAGTACTTC

D gene: TRBD2
clone size: NA
CDR3 length: 14
J gene: TRBJ2-7
V gene: TRBV20-1
CDR3 protein: CSAKGLAGEVEQYF
CDR3 DNA: TGCAGTGCTAAAGGACTAGCGGGAGAGGTCGAGCAGTACTTC

D gene: TRBD1
clone size: few
CDR3 length: 15
J gene: TRBJ2-7
V gene: TRBV20-1
CDR3 protein: CSVRGRGDRVGEQYF
CDR3 DNA: TGCAGTGTTAGGGGTAGAGGGGACAGGGTTGGCGAGCAGTACTTC

D gene: NA
clone size: NA
CDR3 length: 13
J gene: TRBJ2-7
V gene: TRBV20-1
CDR3 protein: CSARGGLRGEQYF
CDR3 DNA: TGCAGTGCTAGGGGGGGACTGCGCGGCGAGCAGTACTTC

D gene: NA
clone size: many
CDR3 length: 16
J gene: TRBJ2-1
V gene: TRBV4-2
CDR3 protein: CASSQDRGRRYNEQFF
CDR3 DNA: TGTGCCAGCAGCCAAGATCGGGGGAGGCGATACAATGAGCAGTTCTTC

D gene: NA
clone size: few
CDR3 length: 11
J gene: TRBJ2-1
V gene: TRBV10-3
CDR3 protein: CAISGDNEQFF
CDR3 DNA: TGTGCCATCAGTGGTGACAATGAGCAGTTCTTC

D gene: NA
clone size: NA
CDR3 length: 15
J gene: TRBJ2-7
V gene: TRBV11-2
CDR3 protein: CASSLEEGPSYEQYF
CDR3 DNA: TGTGCCAGCAGCTTAGAGGAGGGACCCTCCTACGAGCAGTACTTC

D gene: NA
clone size: few
CDR3 length: 14
J gene: TRBJ1-1
V gene: TRBV21-1
CDR3 protein: CASSGDRSNTEAFF
CDR3 DNA: TGTGCCAGCAGCGGGGACAGGTCGAACACTGAAGCTTTCTTT

D gene: NA
clone size: NA
CDR3 length: 14
J gene: TRBJ1-1
V gene: TRBV12-3/TRBV12-4
CDR3 protein: CASVPGTPRTEAFF
CDR3 DNA: TGTGCCAGCGTGCCCGGGACTCCTCGAACTGAAGCTTTCTTT

D gene: NA
clone size: NA
CDR3 length: 11
J gene: TRBJ2-2
V gene: TRBV20-1
CDR3 protein: CSAKGTGELFF
CDR3 DNA: TGCAGTGCTAAGGGGACCGGGGAGCTGTTTTTT

D gene: TRBD1
clone size: many
CDR3 length: 17
J gene: TRBJ2-7
V gene: TRBV7-2
CDR3 protein: CASSLARSKTGPYEQYF
CDR3 DNA: TGTGCCAGCAGCTTAGCGCGTAGTAAGACAGGGCCTTACGAGCAGTACTTC

D gene: NA
clone size: few
CDR3 length: 16
J gene: TRBJ1-3
V gene: TRBV15
CDR3 protein: CATSRDRGASGNTIYF
CDR3 DNA: TGTGCCACCAGCAGAGATCGGGGGGCTTCTGGAAACACCATATATTTT

D gene: TRBD1
clone size: NA
CDR3 length: 15
J gene: TRBJ2-7
V gene: TRBV5-6
CDR3 protein: CASSYGTGGFGEQYF
CDR3 DNA: TGTGCCAGCAGTTATGGGACAGGGGGATTCGGCGAGCAGTACTTC

D gene: NA
clone size: few
CDR3 length: 18
J gene: TRBJ2-6
V gene: TRBV5-6
CDR3 protein: CASHPSRGSYSGANVLTF
CDR3 DNA: TGTGCCTCTCATCCGTCGCGGGGCAGCTACTCTGGGGCCAACGTCCTGACTTTC

D gene: NA
clone size: few
CDR3 length: 17
J gene: TRBJ2-7
V gene: TRBV25-1
CDR3 protein: CASSDRLGLWGVYEQYF
CDR3 DNA: TGTGCCAGCAGTGATAGGTTAGGTCTTTGGGGAGTCTACGAGCAGTACTTC

D gene: NA
clone size: NA
CDR3 length: 14
J gene: TRBJ2-5
V gene: TRBV5-4
CDR3 protein: CASSLQASLETQYF
CDR3 DNA: TGTGCCAGCAGCTTGCAGGCTAGCCTCGAGACCCAGTACTTC

D gene: NA
clone size: NA
CDR3 length: 16
J gene: TRBJ2-1
V gene: TRBV27
CDR3 protein: CASTLSETSRMDEQFF
CDR3 DNA: TGTGCCAGCACCCTCTCGGAGACTTCAAGGATGGATGAGCAGTTCTTC

D gene: TRBD1
clone size: NA
CDR3 length: 16
J gene: TRBJ2-3
V gene: TRBV5-5
CDR3 protein: CASSLGGTGNLDTLYF
CDR3 DNA: TGTGCCAGCAGCTTGGGCGGGACAGGGAATCTAGATACGCTGTATTTT

D gene: NA
clone size: NA
CDR3 length: 11
J gene: TRBJ2-1
V gene: TRBV20-1
CDR3 protein: CSATLLGEQFF
CDR3 DNA: TGCAGTGCTACCCTCCTAGGTGAGCAGTTCTTC

D gene: NA
clone size: few
CDR3 length: 18
J gene: TRBJ2-3
V gene: TRBV5-5
CDR3 protein: CASSLGYTPQAGTDTQYF
CDR3 DNA: TGTGCCAGCAGCTTGGGTTACACCCCGCAAGCTGGCACAGATACGCAGTATTTT

D gene: TRBD2
clone size: NA
CDR3 length: 17
J gene: TRBJ2-3
V gene: TRBV6-2/TRBV6-3
CDR3 protein: CASSRLGTSGNTDTQYF
CDR3 DNA: TGTGCCAGCAGCCGACTCGGGACTAGCGGGAATACAGATACGCAGTATTTT

D gene: TRBD1
clone size: NA
CDR3 length: 15
J gene: TRBJ1-6
V gene: TRBV5-5
CDR3 protein: CASSPHRGYDSPLHF
CDR3 DNA: TGTGCCAGCAGCCCACACAGGGGTTACGATTCACCCCTCCACTTT

D gene: NA
clone size: few
CDR3 length: 14
J gene: TRBJ2-2
V gene: TRBV30
CDR3 protein: CAFPKGPNTGELFF
CDR3 DNA: TGTGCCTTTCCTAAGGGGCCGAACACCGGGGAGCTGTTTTTT

D gene: TRBD2
clone size: NA
CDR3 length: 15
J gene: TRBJ2-1
V gene: TRBV20-1
CDR3 protein: CSARAPSGAYNEQFF
CDR3 DNA: TGCAGTGCTAGAGCGCCTAGCGGAGCCTACAATGAGCAGTTCTTC

D gene: TRBD1
clone size: NA
CDR3 length: 16
J gene: TRBJ2-2
V gene: TRBV10-3
CDR3 protein: CAISARPSRGTGELFF
CDR3 DNA: TGTGCCATCAGCGCACGGCCCAGCAGGGGGACCGGGGAGCTGTTTTTT

D gene: NA
clone size: NA
CDR3 length: 14
J gene: TRBJ2-7
V gene: TRBV10-2
CDR3 protein: CASSEFAGPYEQYF
CDR3 DNA: TGCGCCAGCAGTGAGTTTGCGGGGCCCTACGAGCAGTACTTC

D gene: TRBD1
clone size: NA
CDR3 length: 13
J gene: TRBJ1-5
V gene: TRBV29-1
CDR3 protein: CSFSTGEGQPQHF
CDR3 DNA: TGCAGCTTCTCCACAGGGGAAGGGCAGCCCCAGCATTTT

D gene: TRBD2
clone size: few
CDR3 length: 14
J gene: TRBJ2-2
V gene: TRBV7-2
CDR3 protein: CASSTGLDAGELFF
CDR3 DNA: TGTGCCAGCAGCACGGGACTAGATGCCGGGGAGCTGTTTTTT

D gene: NA
clone size: few
CDR3 length: 14
J gene: TRBJ2-1
V gene: TRBV20-1
CDR3 protein: CSAPAESSYNEQFF
CDR3 DNA: TGCAGTGCGCCAGCGGAGAGCTCCTACAATGAGCAGTTCTTC

D gene: NA
clone size: NA
CDR3 length: 19
J gene: TRBJ2-6
V gene: TRBV15
CDR3 protein: CATRGVGSGEASGANVLTF
CDR3 DNA: TGTGCCACCAGGGGCGTGGGTAGCGGCGAAGCCTCTGGGGCCAACGTCCTGACTTTC

D gene: NA
clone size: few
CDR3 length: 12
J gene: TRBJ2-7
V gene: TRBV27
CDR3 protein: CASSTPGAVPHF
CDR3 DNA: TGTGCCAGCAGCACCCCAGGGGCCGTCCCCCACTTC

D gene: TRBD1
clone size: few
CDR3 length: 13
J gene: TRBJ1-5
V gene: TRBV20-1
CDR3 protein: CSAIPGGGQPQHF
CDR3 DNA: TGCAGTGCGATCCCAGGGGGCGGTCAGCCCCAGCATTTT

D gene: NA
clone size: NA
CDR3 length: 13
J gene: TRBJ2-7
V gene: TRBV20-1
CDR3 protein: CSARGQGRYEQYF
CDR3 DNA: TGCAGTGCTAGGGGCCAGGGACGCTACGAGCAGTACTTC

D gene: TRBD2
clone size: few
CDR3 length: 15
J gene: TRBJ2-7
V gene: TRBV6-5
CDR3 protein: CASTVGLAGAYEQYF
CDR3 DNA: TGTGCCAGCACCGTAGGACTAGCGGGGGCCTACGAGCAGTACTTC

D gene: NA
clone size: few
CDR3 length: 14
J gene: TRBJ2-5
V gene: TRBV4-2
CDR3 protein: CASSQDGSLQTQYF
CDR3 DNA: TGTGCCAGCAGCCAAGACGGGAGTTTGCAGACCCAGTACTTC

D gene: NA
clone size: few
CDR3 length: 12
J gene: TRBJ1-3
V gene: TRBV7-9
CDR3 protein: CASSQTGNTIYF
CDR3 DNA: TGTGCCAGCAGCCAGACAGGAAACACCATATATTTT

D gene: NA
clone size: NA
CDR3 length: 14
J gene: TRBJ1-4
V gene: TRBV7-6
CDR3 protein: CASSLSSFNEKLFF
CDR3 DNA: TGTGCCAGCAGCTTATCTAGTTTTAATGAAAAACTGTTTTTT

D gene: NA
clone size: few
CDR3 length: 16
J gene: TRBJ2-1
V gene: TRBV10-1
CDR3 protein: CASSEKTARSYNEQFF
CDR3 DNA: TGCGCCAGCAGTGAGAAGACTGCCCGCTCCTACAATGAGCAGTTCTTC

D gene: NA
clone size: few
CDR3 length: 13
J gene: TRBJ2-2
V gene: TRBV3-1
CDR3 protein: CASSRRGNGELFF
CDR3 DNA: TGTGCCAGCAGCCGCCGAGGGAACGGGGAGCTGTTTTTT

D gene: NA
clone size: NA
CDR3 length: 16
J gene: TRBJ2-7
V gene: TRBV5-6
CDR3 protein: CASSLEGGARLYEQYF
CDR3 DNA: TGTGCCAGCAGCTTGGAGGGCGGAGCCCGCCTCTACGAGCAGTACTTC

D gene: TRBD1
clone size: few
CDR3 length: 14
J gene: TRBJ2-7
V gene: TRBV7-8
CDR3 protein: CASSSDRARGEQYF
CDR3 DNA: TGTGCCAGCAGCTCGGACAGGGCTCGCGGGGAGCAGTACTTC

D gene: NA
clone size: NA
CDR3 length: 12
J gene: TRBJ2-2
V gene: TRBV7-2
CDR3 protein: CASSLGDAELFF
CDR3 DNA: TGTGCCAGCAGCTTAGGGGATGCGGAGCTGTTTTTT

D gene: NA
clone size: few
CDR3 length: 11
J gene: TRBJ2-7
V gene: TRBV7-9
CDR3 protein: CASSSQNEQYF
CDR3 DNA: TGTGCCAGCAGCTCCCAAAACGAGCAGTACTTC

D gene: TRBD2
clone size: NA
CDR3 length: 16
J gene: TRBJ2-1
V gene: TRBV11-2
CDR3 protein: CASVSGSWGNYNEQFF
CDR3 DNA: TGTGCCAGCGTTAGCGGGAGTTGGGGGAACTACAATGAGCAGTTCTTC